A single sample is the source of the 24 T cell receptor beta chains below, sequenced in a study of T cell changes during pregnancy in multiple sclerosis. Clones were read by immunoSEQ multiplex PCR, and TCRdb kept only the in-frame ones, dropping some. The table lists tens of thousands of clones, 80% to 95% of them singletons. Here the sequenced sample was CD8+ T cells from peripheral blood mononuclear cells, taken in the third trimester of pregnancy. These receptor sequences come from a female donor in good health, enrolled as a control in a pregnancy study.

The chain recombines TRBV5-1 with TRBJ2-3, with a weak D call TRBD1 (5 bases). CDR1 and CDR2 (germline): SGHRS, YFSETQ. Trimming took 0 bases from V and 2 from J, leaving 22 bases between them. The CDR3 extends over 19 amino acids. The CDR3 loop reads CASSLVAIKRRGYTDTQYF. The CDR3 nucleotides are TGCGCCAGCAGCTTGGTTGCGATTAAACGAAGGGGCTACACAGATACGCAGTATTTT.

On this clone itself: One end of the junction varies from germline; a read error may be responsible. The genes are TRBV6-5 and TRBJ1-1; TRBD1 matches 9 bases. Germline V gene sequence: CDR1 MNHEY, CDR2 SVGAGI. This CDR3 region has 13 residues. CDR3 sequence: CASSYLQGADAFF. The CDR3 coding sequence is TGTGCCAGCAGTTACTTACAGGGGGCTGACGCTTTCTTT.

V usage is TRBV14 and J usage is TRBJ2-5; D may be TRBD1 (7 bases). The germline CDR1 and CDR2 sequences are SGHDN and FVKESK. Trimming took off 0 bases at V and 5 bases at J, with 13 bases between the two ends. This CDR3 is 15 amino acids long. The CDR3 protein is CASSQDGGGRETQYF. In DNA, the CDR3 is TGTGCCAGCAGCCAAGATGGAGGGGGCCGGGAGACCCAGTACTTC.

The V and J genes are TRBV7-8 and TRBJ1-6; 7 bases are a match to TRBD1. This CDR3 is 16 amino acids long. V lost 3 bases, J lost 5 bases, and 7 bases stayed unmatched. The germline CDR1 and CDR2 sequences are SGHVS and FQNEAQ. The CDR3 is CASSFTGAFHNSPLHF. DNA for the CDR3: TGTGCCAGCAGCTTCACAGGGGCTTTCCATAATTCACCCCTCCACTTT.

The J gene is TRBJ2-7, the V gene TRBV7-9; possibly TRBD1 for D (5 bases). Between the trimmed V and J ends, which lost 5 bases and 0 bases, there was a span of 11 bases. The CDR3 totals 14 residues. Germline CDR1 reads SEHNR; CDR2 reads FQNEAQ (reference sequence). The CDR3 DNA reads TGTGCCAGCAGCCTCCAGACAGACTCCTACGAGCAGTACTTC. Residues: CASSLQTDSYEQYF. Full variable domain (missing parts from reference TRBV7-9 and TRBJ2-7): DTGVSQNPRHKITKRGQNVTFRCDPISEHNRLYWYRQTLGQGPEFLTYFQNEAQLEKSRLLSDRFSAERPKGSFSTLEIQRTEQGDSAMYLCASSLQTDSYEQYFGPGTRLTVT.

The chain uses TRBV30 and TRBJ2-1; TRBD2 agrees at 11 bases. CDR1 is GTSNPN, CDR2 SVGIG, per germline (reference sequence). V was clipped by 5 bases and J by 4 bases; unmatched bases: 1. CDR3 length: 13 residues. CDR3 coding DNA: TGTGCCTGGGCTAGCGGGGGGTACAATGAGCAGTTCTTC. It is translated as CAWASGGYNEQFF.

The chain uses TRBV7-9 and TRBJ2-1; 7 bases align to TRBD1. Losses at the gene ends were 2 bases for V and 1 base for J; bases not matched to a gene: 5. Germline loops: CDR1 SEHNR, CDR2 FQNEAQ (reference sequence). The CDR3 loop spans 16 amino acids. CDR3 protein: CASSLRTGRSYNEQFF. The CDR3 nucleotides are TGTGCCAGCAGCTTAAGGACAGGCAGGTCCTACAATGAGCAGTTCTTC.

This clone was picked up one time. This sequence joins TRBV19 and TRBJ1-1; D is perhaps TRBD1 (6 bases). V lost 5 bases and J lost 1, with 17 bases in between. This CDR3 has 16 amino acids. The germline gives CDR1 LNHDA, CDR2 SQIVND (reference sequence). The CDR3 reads CASSEFRDTENTEAFF. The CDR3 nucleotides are TGTGCCAGTAGTGAATTCCGGGACACAGAGAACACTGAAGCTTTCTTT.

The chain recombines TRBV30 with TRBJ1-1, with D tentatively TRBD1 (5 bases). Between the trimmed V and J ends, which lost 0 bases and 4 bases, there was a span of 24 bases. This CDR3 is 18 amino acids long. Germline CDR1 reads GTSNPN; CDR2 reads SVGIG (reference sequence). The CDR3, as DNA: TGTGCCTGGAGTGTAAAGGACACGGTAATGGAAGTGGGCACTGAAGCTTTCTTT. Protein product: CAWSVKDTVMEVGTEAFF. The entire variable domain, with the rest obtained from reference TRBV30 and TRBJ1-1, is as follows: SQTIHQWPATLVQPVGSPLSLECTVEGTSNPNLYWYRQAAGRGLQLLFYSVGIGQISSEVPQNLSASRPQDRQFILSSKKLLLSDSGFYLCAWSVKDTVMEVGTEAFFGQGTRLTVV.

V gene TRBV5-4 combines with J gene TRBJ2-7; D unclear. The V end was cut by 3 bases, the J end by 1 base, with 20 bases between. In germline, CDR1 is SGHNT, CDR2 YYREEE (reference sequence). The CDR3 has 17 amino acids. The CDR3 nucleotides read TGTGCCAGCAGCTCCAGAGGCGGCCAGATACTATCCTACGAGCAGTACTTC. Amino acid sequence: CASSSRGGQILSYEQYF.

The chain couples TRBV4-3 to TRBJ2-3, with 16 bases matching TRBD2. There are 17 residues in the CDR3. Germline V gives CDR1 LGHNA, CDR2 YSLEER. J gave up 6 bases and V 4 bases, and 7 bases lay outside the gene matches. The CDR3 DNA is TGCGCCAGCAGCCCAGGGACTAGCGGGGGGGCAGAGGATACGCAGTATTTT. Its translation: CASSPGTSGGAEDTQYF.

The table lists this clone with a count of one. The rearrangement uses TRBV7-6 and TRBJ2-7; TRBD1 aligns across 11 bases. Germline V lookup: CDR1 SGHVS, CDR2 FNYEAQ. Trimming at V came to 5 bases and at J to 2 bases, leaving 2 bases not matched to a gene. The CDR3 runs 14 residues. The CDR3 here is CASSQGQGAYEQYF. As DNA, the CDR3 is TGTGCCAGCAGCCAGGGACAGGGGGCCTACGAGCAGTACTTC. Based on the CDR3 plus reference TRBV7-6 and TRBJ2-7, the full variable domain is GAGVSQSPRYKVTKRGQDVALRCDPISGHVSLYWYRQALGQGPEFLTYFNYEAQQDKSGLPNDRFSAERPEGSISTLTIQRTEQRDSAMYRCASSQGQGAYEQYFGPGTRLTVT.

The chain's CDR3 is CASSYGQGRSYEQYF. CDR3 DNA: TGTGCCAGCAGTTACGGACAGGGTAGGTCCTACGAGCAGTACTTC. This chain connects TRBV27 to TRBJ2-7; 8 positions match TRBD1. Germline V lookup: CDR1 MNHEY, CDR2 SMNVEV (reference sequence). The CDR3 totals 15 residues. J gave up 1 base and V 4 bases, and 6 bases lay outside the gene matches.

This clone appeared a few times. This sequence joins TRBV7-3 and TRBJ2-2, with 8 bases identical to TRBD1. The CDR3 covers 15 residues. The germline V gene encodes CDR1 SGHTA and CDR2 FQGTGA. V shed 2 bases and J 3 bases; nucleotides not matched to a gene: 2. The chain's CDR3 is CASSLGDRYTGELFF. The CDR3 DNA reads TGTGCCAGCAGCTTAGGGGACAGGTACACCGGGGAGCTGTTTTTT.

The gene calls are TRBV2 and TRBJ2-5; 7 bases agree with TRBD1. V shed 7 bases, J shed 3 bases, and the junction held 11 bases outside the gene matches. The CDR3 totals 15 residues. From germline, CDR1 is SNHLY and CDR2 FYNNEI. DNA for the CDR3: TGTGCCAGCATTCAACGGGACAGCCAAGAAGAGACCCAGTACTTC. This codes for CASIQRDSQEETQYF. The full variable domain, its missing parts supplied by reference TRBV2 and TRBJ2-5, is EPEVTQTPSHQVTQMGQEVILRCVPISNHLYFYWYRQILGQKVEFLVSFYNNEISEKSEIFDDQFSVERPDGSNFTLKIRSTKLEDSAMYFCASIQRDSQEETQYFGPGTRLLVL.

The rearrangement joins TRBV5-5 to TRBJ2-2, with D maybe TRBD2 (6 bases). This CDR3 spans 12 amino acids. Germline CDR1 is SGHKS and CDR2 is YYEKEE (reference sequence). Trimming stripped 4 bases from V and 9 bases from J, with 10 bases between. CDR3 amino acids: CASSPGLRELFF. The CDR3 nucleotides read TGTGCCAGCAGCCCGGGACTTCGGGAGCTGTTTTTT. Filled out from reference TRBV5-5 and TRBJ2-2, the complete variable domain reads DAGVTQSPTHLIKTRGQQVTLRCSPISGHKSVSWYQQVLGQGPQFIFQYYEKEERGRGNFPDRFSARQFPNYSSELNVNALLLGDSALYLCASSPGLRELFFGEGSRLTVL.

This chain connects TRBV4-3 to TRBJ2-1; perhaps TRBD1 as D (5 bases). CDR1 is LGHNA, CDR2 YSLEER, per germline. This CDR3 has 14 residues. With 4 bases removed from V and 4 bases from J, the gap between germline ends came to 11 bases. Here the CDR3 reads CASSPGRVYNEQFF. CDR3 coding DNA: TGCGCCAGCAGCCCTGGCAGGGTGTACAATGAGCAGTTCTTC.

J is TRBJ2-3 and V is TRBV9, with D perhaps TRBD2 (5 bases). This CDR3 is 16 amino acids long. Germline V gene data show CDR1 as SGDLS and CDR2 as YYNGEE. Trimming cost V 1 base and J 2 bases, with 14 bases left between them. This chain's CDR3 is CASSVQSGADTDTQYF. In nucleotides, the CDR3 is TGTGCCAGCAGCGTACAGAGCGGCGCTGACACAGATACGCAGTATTTT.

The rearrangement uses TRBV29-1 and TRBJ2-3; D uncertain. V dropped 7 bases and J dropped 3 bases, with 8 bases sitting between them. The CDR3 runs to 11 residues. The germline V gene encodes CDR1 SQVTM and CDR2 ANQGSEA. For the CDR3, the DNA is TGCAGCGCTTTCTCGACAGATACGCAGTATTTT. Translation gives CSAFSTDTQYF.

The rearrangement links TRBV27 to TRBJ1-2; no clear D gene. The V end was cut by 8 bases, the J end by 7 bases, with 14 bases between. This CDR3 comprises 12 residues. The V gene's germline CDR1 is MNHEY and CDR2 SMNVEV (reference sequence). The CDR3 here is CASLSWAGGYTF. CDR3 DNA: TGTGCCAGCCTGTCCTGGGCAGGTGGCTACACCTTC.

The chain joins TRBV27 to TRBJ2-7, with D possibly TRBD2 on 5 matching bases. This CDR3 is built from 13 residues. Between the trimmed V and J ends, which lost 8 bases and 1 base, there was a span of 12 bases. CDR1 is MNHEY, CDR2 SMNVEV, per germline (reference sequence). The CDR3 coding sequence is TGTGCCAGCGGGCGGGCTGATTCCTACGAGCAGTACTTC. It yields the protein CASGRADSYEQYF.

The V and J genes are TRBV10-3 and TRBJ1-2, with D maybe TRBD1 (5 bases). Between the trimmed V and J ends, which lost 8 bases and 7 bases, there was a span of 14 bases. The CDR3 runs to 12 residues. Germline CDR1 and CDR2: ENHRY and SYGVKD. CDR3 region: CAIPDGGVGYTF. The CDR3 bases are TGTGCCATCCCAGATGGGGGGGTTGGCTACACCTTC.

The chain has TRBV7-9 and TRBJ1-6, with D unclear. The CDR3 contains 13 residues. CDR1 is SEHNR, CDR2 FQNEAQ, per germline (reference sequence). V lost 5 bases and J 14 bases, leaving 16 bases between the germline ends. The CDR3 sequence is CASSPEGRQALHF. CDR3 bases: TGTGCCAGCAGCCCCGAGGGTCGTCAAGCCCTCCACTTT.

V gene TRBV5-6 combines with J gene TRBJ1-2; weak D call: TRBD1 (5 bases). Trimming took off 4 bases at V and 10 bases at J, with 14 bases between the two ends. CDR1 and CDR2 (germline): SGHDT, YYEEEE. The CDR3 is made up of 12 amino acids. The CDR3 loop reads CASSAIMTDYTF. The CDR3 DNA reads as TGTGCCAGCAGCGCCATTATGACAGACTACACCTTC.